The 20 T cell receptor beta chains below come from one sample, sequenced in a study of T cell repertoires in ileal Crohn's disease. Clones were read by immunoSEQ multiplex PCR, and TCRdb kept only the in-frame ones, dropping some. The sample has around 290 clones; over 75% are singletons. Time point in this sample: neoterminal ileum biopsy at postoperative endoscopy, about 6 months after surgery. The sample comprised ileal tissue. The receptors derive from an adult with Crohn's disease.

V and J are TRBV5-5 and TRBJ1-1, with 8 bases aligning to TRBD1. The trim removed 3 bases at V and 3 bases at J, leaving 13 bases unmatched. CDR3 length: 17 amino acids. Germline V gene lookup returns CDR1 SGHKS and CDR2 YYEKEE (reference sequence). The DNA of the CDR3 is TGTGCCAGCAGCTCGAGACAGGGGATGTTGTTAGACACTGAAGCTTTCTTT. Translated, it gives CASSSRQGMLLDTEAFF.

The chain uses TRBV16 and TRBJ1-2, with D perhaps matching TRBD1 (6 bases). The CDR3 is 13 amino acids. Per the germline V gene, CDR1 is KGHSY and CDR2 is FQNENV. Trimming took off 5 bases at V and 5 bases at J, with 12 bases between the two ends. DNA of the CDR3: TGTGCCAGCAGCGACAGGTCAGGGTATGGCTACACCTTC. Amino acids: CASSDRSGYGYTF.

The gene calls are TRBV4-1 and TRBJ2-5; 11 nucleotides line up with TRBD2. Germline V gene lookup returns CDR1 MGHRA and CDR2 YSYEKL. The J segment lost 5 bases and the V segment lost 0 bases, leaving 11 bases of the junction unmatched. The CDR3 is 18 residues long. As DNA, the CDR3 is TGCGCCAGCAGCCAAGATCATGGAACTAGCGGGGGCTATGAGACCCAGTACTTC. Its protein product is CASSQDHGTSGGYETQYF.

V gene TRBV6-6 combines with J gene TRBJ1-2; D may be TRBD1 (6 bases). The V end lost 0 bases, the J end lost 9 bases, and 11 bases lay between the germline ends. Germline lookup yields CDR1 MNHNY and CDR2 SVGAGI (reference sequence). The length of the CDR3 is 13 residues. The CDR3 nucleotides read TGTGCCAGCAGTTACTCGGCAGGGGAGAGCTACACCTTC. Translation: CASSYSAGESYTF.

This sequence joins TRBV5-5 and TRBJ2-7, with 7 bases that match TRBD2. Germline V gene data show CDR1 as SGHKS and CDR2 as YYEKEE (reference sequence). Trimming cost V 5 bases and J 6 bases; bases outside gene matches: 20. CDR3 length: 17 residues. The DNA for the CDR3 is TGTGCCAGCAGGGGGGTGAGCGGGATTGGGCTCTATGTCGAGCAGTACGTC. Translating gives CASRGVSGIGLYVEQYV.

The chain combines TRBV6-4 with TRBJ2-2, with 8 positions matching TRBD2. CDR3 size: 14 residues. Trimming cost V 5 bases and J 5 bases; bases outside gene matches: 4. CDR1 MRHNA and CDR2 SNTAGT come from the germline V gene. The CDR3 DNA reads as TGTGCCAGCAGTCTGTCGGGGGGGACCGGGGAGCTGTTTTTT. Translated, it gives CASSLSGGTGELFF.

This clone came up once. V is TRBV9 and J is TRBJ1-2, with 9 bases that match TRBD1. Germline CDR1 reads SGDLS; CDR2 reads YYNGEE. With 3 bases clipped from V and 3 bases from J, the junction kept 12 bases outside the gene matches. The CDR3 covers 17 residues. CDR3 DNA: TGTGCCAGCAGCGAGGACAGGGGAGTCGCCCCCTACTATGGCTACACCTTC. Its protein product is CASSEDRGVAPYYGYTF. The full variable domain, rest sourced from reference TRBV9 and TRBJ1-2, is DSGVTQTPKHLITATGQRVTLRCSPRSGDLSVYWYQQSLDQGLQFLIQYYNGEERAKGNILERFSAQQFPDLHSELNLSSLELGDSALYFCASSEDRGVAPYYGYTFGSGTRLTVV.

The V and J genes are TRBV7-3 and TRBJ2-5; TRBD2 matches at 8 bases. V was clipped by 3 bases and J by 1 base; unmatched bases: 4. This CDR3 has 15 amino acids. Germline assignment: CDR1 SGHTA and CDR2 FQGTGA. CDR3 coding DNA: TGTGCCAGCAGCTTGGGCGGGGGGCCCCAAGAGACCCAGTACTTC. It encodes CASSLGGGPQETQYF.

The rearrangement links TRBV6-6 to TRBJ1-2; a weak D match, TRBD1 (5 bases). The CDR3 consists of 13 residues. In germline, CDR1 is MNHNY, CDR2 SVGAGI (reference sequence). V gave up 7 bases and J gave up 2 bases, with 11 bases separating them. CDR3 nucleotide sequence: TGTGCCAGCACCTATGACAGCAACTATGGCTACACCTTC. Its translation: CASTYDSNYGYTF.

V and J are TRBV4-1 and TRBJ2-1, with 8 bases matching TRBD2. J lost 4 bases, V lost 1 base, and 6 bases had no gene match. There are 16 residues in the CDR3. Germline V gives CDR1 MGHRA, CDR2 YSYEKL. CDR3 residues: CASSQGRGGRYNEQFF. The CDR3 region has the DNA TGCGCCAGCAGCCAAGGACGGGGGGGGCGGTACAATGAGCAGTTCTTC.

The chain is built from TRBV5-1 and TRBJ2-2; TRBD1 aligns across 7 bases. The CDR3 covers 15 residues. The junction had 1 base not matched to a gene; V was cut back by 1 base and J by 1 base. Germline values: CDR1 SGHRS, CDR2 YFSETQ. Here the CDR3 reads CASSLRTGNTGELFF. CDR3 coding DNA: TGCGCCAGCAGCTTGAGGACAGGGAACACCGGGGAGCTGTTTTTT.

The chain is built from TRBV11-3 and TRBJ2-7; D is uncertain. The V gene lost 0 bases and the J gene lost 2 bases, with 8 bases spanning the gap. CDR3 size: 14 residues. The germline V gene encodes CDR1 SGHNT and CDR2 YENEEA. CDR3 DNA sequence: TGTGCCAGCAGCTTAGATAGCAGAGCCTACGAGCAGTACGTC. Translated, it gives CASSLDSRAYEQYV.

The rearrangement joins TRBV9 to TRBJ1-2; D is possibly TRBD1 (5 bases). Per the germline V gene, CDR1 is SGDLS and CDR2 is YYNGEE. Trimming took off 0 bases at V and 8 bases at J, with 11 bases between the two ends. The CDR3 loop spans 13 amino acids. CDR3 nucleotide sequence: TGTGCCAGCAGCGTAGCTACGGGGGGAGGCTACACCTTC. Its translation: CASSVATGGGYTF. Together with reference TRBV9 and TRBJ1-2, the CDR3 gives the full variable domain: DSGVTQTPKHLITATGQRVTLRCSPRSGDLSVYWYQQSLDQGLQFLIQYYNGEERAKGNILERFSAQQFPDLHSELNLSSLELGDSALYFCASSVATGGGYTFGSGTRLTVV.

The V and J genes are TRBV27 and TRBJ2-3; TRBD2 agrees at 9 bases. Trimming took 4 bases from V and 7 from J; bases not matched to a gene: 15. The germline V gene encodes CDR1 MNHEY and CDR2 SMNVEV (reference sequence). This CDR3 has 17 residues. The CDR3 protein is CASSSQGGRGGLNTQYF. CDR3 nucleotides: TGTGCCAGCAGTTCGCAAGGGGGGCGGGGGGGCTTGAATACGCAGTATTTT.

This chain links TRBV5-6 with TRBJ2-5, with 10 bases lining up with TRBD2. The CDR3 covers 17 residues. Germline V lookup: CDR1 SGHDT, CDR2 YYEEEE. V was clipped by 4 bases and J by 5 bases; unmatched bases: 14. The CDR3 protein is CASSKLAGGRLGETQYF. CDR3 nucleotides: TGTGCCAGCAGCAAATTAGCGGGGGGCCGACTTGGGGAGACCCAGTACTTC. Looking up the rest from reference TRBV5-6 and TRBJ2-5 gives the full variable domain: DAGVTQSPTHLIKTRGQQVTLRCSPKSGHDTVSWYQQALGQGPQFIFQYYEEEERQRGNFPDRFSGHQFPNYSSELNVNALLLGDSALYLCASSKLAGGRLGETQYFGPGTRLLVL.

Only one count was recorded for this clone. J is TRBJ1-6 and V is TRBV6-4, with a possible D match to TRBD1 (6 bases). The CDR3 covers 13 residues. Per the germline V gene, CDR1 is MRHNA and CDR2 is SNTAGT. V was cut by 0 bases and J by 9 bases, with 6 bases left in between. The CDR3 loop reads CASSDSDSSPLHF. The DNA of the CDR3 is TGTGCCAGCAGTGACTCGGACAGTTCACCCCTCCACTTT.

This clone was detected only once. The chain links TRBV12-5 to TRBJ2-5, with D tentatively TRBD2 (6 bases). The CDR3 has 13 residues. Trimming removed 5 bases from V and 1 base from J, with 8 bases in between. From germline, CDR1 is LGHNT and CDR2 FRNRAP. CDR3 loop: CASGPGVQETQYF. The CDR3 DNA follows: TGTGCTAGTGGTCCGGGGGTCCAAGAGACCCAGTACTTC.

The chain combines TRBV5-1 with TRBJ2-1; 9 nucleotides align to TRBD1. The germline V gene encodes CDR1 SGHRS and CDR2 YFSETQ. Trimming at V came to 1 base and at J to 5 bases, leaving 4 bases not matched to a gene. The CDR3 has 15 residues. CDR3 sequence (DNA): TGCGCCAGCAGCTTGACAGGGGGCGCGAACAATGAGCAGTTCTTC. Protein: CASSLTGGANNEQFF.

CDR3 nucleotides: TGTGCCAGCAGCCAAGCTCTCAGCGGTAGCGATGAGCAGTTCTTC. This gives the protein CASSQALSGSDEQFF. The V call is TRBV4-2, the J call TRBJ2-1, with D tentatively TRBD2 (5 bases). This CDR3 is built from 15 residues. The V end was cut by 1 base, the J end by 8 bases, with 15 bases between. CDR1 and CDR2 (germline): LGHNA, YNFKEQ.

This clone appeared a single time. The V and J genes are TRBV7-2 and TRBJ1-6; unclear D gene. The CDR3 totals 15 residues. V was cut by 1 base and J by 8 bases, with 12 bases left in between. The germline gives CDR1 SGHTA, CDR2 FQGNSA. The CDR3 sequence is CASSLVHRGHSPLHF. The CDR3 coding sequence is TGTGCCAGCAGCTTAGTTCACAGAGGGCATTCACCCCTCCACTTT.